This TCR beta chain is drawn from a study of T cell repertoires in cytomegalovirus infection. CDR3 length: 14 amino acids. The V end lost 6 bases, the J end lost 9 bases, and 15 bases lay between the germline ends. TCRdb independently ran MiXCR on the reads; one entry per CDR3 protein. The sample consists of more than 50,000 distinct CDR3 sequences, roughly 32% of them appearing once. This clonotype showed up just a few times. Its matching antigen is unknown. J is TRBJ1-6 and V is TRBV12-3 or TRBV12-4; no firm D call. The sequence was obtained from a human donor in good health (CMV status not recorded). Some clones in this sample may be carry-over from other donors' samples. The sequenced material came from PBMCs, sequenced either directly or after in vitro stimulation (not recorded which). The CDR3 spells CASSTEGKSSPLHF. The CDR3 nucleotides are TGTGCCAGCAGCACGGAAGGGAAAAGTTCACCCCTCCACTTT.